These 22 T cell receptor beta chains were sequenced from one sample in a study of OX40 agonist ivuxolimab in advanced cancers. TCRdb's table, derived via immunoSEQ multiplex PCR, lists solely in-frame clones and lacks some. Among under 65,000 clones, approximately 81% were seen once, and the ten largest hold around 21%. The sequences come from CD4+ or CD8+ T cells sorted from blood, collected in a trial of the OX40 agonist ivuxolimab. The receptors derive from an adult with an advanced solid tumor such as melanoma, head and neck, liver or kidney cancer.

V gene TRBV19 combines with J gene TRBJ2-3; 9 nucleotides agree with TRBD1. With 1 base clipped from V and 4 bases from J, the junction kept 3 bases outside the gene matches. There are 15 residues in the CDR3. Germline CDR1 and CDR2: LNHDA and SQIVND (reference sequence). The CDR3 region is CASSIGTGVSDTQYF. The CDR3 nucleotides read TGTGCCAGTAGTATAGGGACAGGGGTATCAGATACGCAGTATTTT.

The chain employs TRBV5-5 and TRBJ2-7; possible D gene TRBD1, 5 bases. The CDR3 totals 14 residues. Germline CDR1 SGHKS, CDR2 YYEKEE (reference sequence). The V end was cut by 6 bases, the J end by 1 base, with 14 bases between. The DNA for the CDR3 is TGTGCCAGCACCCTCACAGGTGGTTCCTACGAGCAGTACTTC. This encodes CASTLTGGSYEQYF.

For the CDR3, the DNA is TGTGCCAGCACTATCTTTGGGGCCGAGGCCCACACCTTC. As protein: CASTIFGAEAHTF. The J gene is TRBJ1-2, the V gene TRBV4-2; D possibly corresponds to TRBD1 (5 bases). The CDR3 loop spans 13 amino acids. The V gene's germline CDR1 is LGHNA and CDR2 YNFKEQ. Deletions cut 7 bases from V and 12 bases from J, with 21 bases between.

CDR3 DNA: TGTGCCAGCAGCTTAGGGAGAGTAGCCGGGGAGCTGTTTTTT. This sequence encodes CASSLGRVAGELFF. This chain uses TRBV11-3 with TRBJ2-2, with D unclear. This CDR3 spans 14 amino acids. Germline V gene lookup returns CDR1 SGHNT and CDR2 YENEEA. Trimming shortened V by 1 base and J by 6 bases, and 9 bases separated the two germline ends.

This clone came up a few times. The rearrangement uses TRBV7-9 and TRBJ2-7; D possibly corresponds to TRBD1 (5 bases). Deletions cut 5 bases from V and 4 bases from J, with 12 bases between. This CDR3 is built from 13 residues. The germline V gene encodes CDR1 SEHNR and CDR2 FQNEAQ (reference sequence). The CDR3 here is CASSPPQGYEQYV. In nucleotides, the CDR3 is TGTGCCAGCAGCCCACCTCAGGGTTACGAGCAGTACGTC.

This chain uses TRBV9 with TRBJ2-2; D may correspond to TRBD1 or TRBD2 (6 bases each). The CDR3 is 16 amino acids. Germline CDR1 and CDR2: SGDLS and YYNGEE. V dropped 4 bases and J dropped 0 bases, with 13 bases sitting between them. The CDR3 DNA reads TGTGCCAGCAGCCCCCGGGGGACAACGAACACCGGGGAGCTGTTTTTT. Translation gives CASSPRGTTNTGELFF. Drawing the rest from reference TRBV9 and TRBJ2-2, the complete variable domain is DSGVTQTPKHLITATGQRVTLRCSPRSGDLSVYWYQQSLDQGLQFLIQYYNGEERAKGNILERFSAQQFPDLHSELNLSSLELGDSALYFCASSPRGTTNTGELFFGEGSRLTVL.

The chain couples TRBV6-5 to TRBJ1-3; D gene unclear. The CDR3 covers 15 residues. From germline, CDR1 is MNHEY and CDR2 SVGAGI. The V and J ends lost 5 bases and 4 bases respectively, with 15 bases between them. In DNA form, the CDR3 reads TGTGCCAGCAGTAATTGGAGGGATTCAGGAAACACCATATATTTT. It translates to CASSNWRDSGNTIYF.

The CDR3 DNA sequence: TGTGCCAGCAGTTGGCAGTCCTCCTACGAGCAGTACTTC. Its translation: CASSWQSSYEQYF. This chain connects TRBV6-6 to TRBJ2-7; D ambiguous. V was pared by 4 bases and J by 0 bases, with 7 bases between. This CDR3 is built from 13 residues. The germline V gene encodes CDR1 MNHNY and CDR2 SVGAGI (reference sequence).

CDR3 loop: CATRDTGSEQYF. As DNA, the CDR3 is TGTGCCACACGGGACACCGGGAGCGAGCAGTACTTC. V gene TRBV19 combines with J gene TRBJ2-7; perhaps D is TRBD1 or TRBD2 (6 bases each). There are 12 residues in the CDR3. CDR1 is LNHDA and CDR2 is SQIVND in the germline V gene (reference sequence). Trimming removed 10 bases from V and 6 bases from J, with 16 bases in between.

The chain joins TRBV5-6 to TRBJ2-5; 9 bases fit TRBD2. There are 16 residues in the CDR3. CDR1 is SGHDT, CDR2 YYEEEE, per germline. J lost 1 base, V lost 0 bases, and 4 bases had no gene match. The CDR3 region is CASSLELGLAQETQYF. The CDR3 nucleotides are TGTGCCAGCAGCTTGGAGTTGGGACTAGCCCAAGAGACCCAGTACTTC. The whole variable domain, remainder taken from reference TRBV5-6 and TRBJ2-5, is DAGVTQSPTHLIKTRGQQVTLRCSPKSGHDTVSWYQQALGQGPQFIFQYYEEEERQRGNFPDRFSGHQFPNYSSELNVNALLLGDSALYLCASSLELGLAQETQYFGPGTRLLVL.

The rearrangement uses TRBV29-1 and TRBJ2-3; D possibly corresponds to TRBD2 (6 bases). From germline, CDR1 is SQVTM and CDR2 ANQGSEA. With 4 bases removed from V and 4 bases from J, the gap between germline ends came to 15 bases. The CDR3 extends over 14 amino acids. CDR3 protein: CSVVMRGGPDTQYF. The CDR3 nucleotides read TGCAGCGTTGTAATGCGGGGAGGACCAGATACGCAGTATTTT.

The rearrangement links TRBV19 to TRBJ1-5; 10 bases are shared with TRBD1. This CDR3 is 17 amino acids long. After removal of 5 bases from V and 6 bases from J, the junction contained 13 bases not matched to a gene. CDR1 is LNHDA and CDR2 is SQIVND in the germline V gene (reference sequence). CDR3 protein: CASSALRDRGGSQPQHF. The CDR3 DNA reads as TGTGCCAGTAGTGCCCTTCGGGACAGGGGAGGCAGTCAGCCCCAGCATTTT.

This clone appeared many times. The chain employs TRBV6-5 and TRBJ1-1; 11 nucleotides line up with TRBD1. CDR1 is MNHEY, CDR2 SVGAGI, per germline. With 4 bases clipped from V and 2 bases from J, the junction kept 6 bases outside the gene matches. This CDR3 has 16 amino acids. The CDR3: CASSFTGTGGNTEAFF. DNA for the CDR3: TGTGCCAGCAGTTTTACAGGGACAGGGGGAAACACTGAAGCTTTCTTT.

The chain recombines TRBV19 with TRBJ2-1; D gene ambiguous. The ends were cut back, 7 bases at V and 7 bases at J, with 8 bases in the middle. This CDR3 spans 11 amino acids. Germline V gene data show CDR1 as LNHDA and CDR2 as SQIVND (reference sequence). The CDR3 protein is CASTRANEQFF. CDR3 DNA sequence: TGTGCCAGTACCCGAGCTAATGAGCAGTTCTTC.

This chain uses TRBV6-5 with TRBJ1-2, with TRBD1 identical over 8 bases. CDR1 and CDR2 (germline): MNHEY, SVGAGI. The V and J ends lost 6 bases and 4 bases, in that order; junction bases with no gene match: 4. The CDR3 totals 13 residues. The CDR3 protein is CASRTGETYGYTF. Here the CDR3 DNA reads TGTGCCAGCAGGACAGGGGAGACCTATGGCTACACCTTC.

This clone was counted only a few times. The chain employs TRBV11-2 and TRBJ2-1, with D possibly being TRBD2 (6 bases). The CDR3 extends over 15 amino acids. V lost 5 bases and J 12 bases, leaving 23 bases between the germline ends. Germline V gene lookup returns CDR1 SGHAT and CDR2 FQNNGV. CDR3 in DNA: TGTGCCAGCAGCCAGCGGCCGGGCGGGGCGATGGGGCAGTTCTTC. Protein: CASSQRPGGAMGQFF.

The V and J genes are TRBV2 and TRBJ1-4; D not resolved. Germline CDR1 is SNHLY and CDR2 is FYNNEI. The CDR3 is made up of 18 amino acids. The V end was cut by 3 bases, the J end by 0 bases, with 17 bases between. CDR3 bases: TGTGCCAGCAGTGACCAGATGGACCGAGCCGCAACTAATGAAAAACTGTTTTTT. Protein: CASSDQMDRAATNEKLFF.

This chain connects TRBV6-1 to TRBJ1-3; 7 bases agree with TRBD1. Germline CDR1 reads MNHNS; CDR2 reads SASEGT. The CDR3 is 19 residues long. Trimming took 4 bases from V and 0 from J; bases not matched to a gene: 15. In DNA, the CDR3 is TGTGCCAGCAGTGTAACAGGGGAGGGGCCGAACTTCTCTGGAAACACCATATATTTT. Translated, it gives CASSVTGEGPNFSGNTIYF.

The rearrangement links TRBV2 to TRBJ1-1, with 7 positions matching TRBD1. The V segment lost 11 bases and the J segment 5 bases; nucleotides outside the gene matches: 11. CDR1 is SNHLY and CDR2 is FYNNEI in the germline V gene. This CDR3 has 13 amino acids. The CDR3 nucleotides are TGTGCCGGAACCTACAGGGGTAAAACTGAAGCTTTCTTT. Translating it yields CAGTYRGKTEAFF.

This chain joins TRBV30 and TRBJ2-7, with TRBD1 matching over 10 bases. Germline loops: CDR1 GTSNPN, CDR2 SVGIG (reference sequence). Germline trimming cut 6 bases from V and 0 bases from J; bases unmatched to any gene: 5. CDR3 length: 14 residues. For the CDR3, the DNA is TGTGCCTGTACCCGGGACAGGGGCTCCTACGAGCAGTACTTC. Translation: CACTRDRGSYEQYF.

The V call is TRBV5-8, the J call TRBJ1-5; TRBD1 matches at 10 bases. Germline V gene data show CDR1 as SGHTS and CDR2 as YDEGEE. The V segment lost 5 bases and the J segment 5 bases; nucleotides outside the gene matches: 10. The CDR3 spans 16 residues. CDR3 bases: TGTGCCAGCAGATCTAGAGGACAGGGGGGTGATCAGCCCCAGCATTTT. It is translated as CASRSRGQGGDQPQHF.

This clone has only one observation. This chain connects TRBV28 to TRBJ2-5; weak D call: TRBD2 (5 bases). The CDR3 is 13 amino acids. V was cut by 2 bases and J by 5 bases, with 9 bases left in between. Germline CDR1 is MDHEN and CDR2 is SYDVKM. CDR3 bases: TGTGCCAGCAGTTTAAGGACTGGTGAGACCCAGTACTTC. Translation: CASSLRTGETQYF.